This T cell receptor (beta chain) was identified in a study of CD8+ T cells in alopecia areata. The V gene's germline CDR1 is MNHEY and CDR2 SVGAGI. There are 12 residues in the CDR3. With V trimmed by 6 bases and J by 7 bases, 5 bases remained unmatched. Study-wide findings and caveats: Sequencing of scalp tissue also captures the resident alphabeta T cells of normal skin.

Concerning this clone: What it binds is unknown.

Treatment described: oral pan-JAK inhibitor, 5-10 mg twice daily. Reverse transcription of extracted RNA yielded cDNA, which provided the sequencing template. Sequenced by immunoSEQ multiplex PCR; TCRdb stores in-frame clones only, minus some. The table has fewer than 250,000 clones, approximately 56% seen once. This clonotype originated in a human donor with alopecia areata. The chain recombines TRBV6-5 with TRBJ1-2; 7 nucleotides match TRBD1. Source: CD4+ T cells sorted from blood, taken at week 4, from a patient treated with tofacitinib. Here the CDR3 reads CASRRRQGGYTF. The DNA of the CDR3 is TGTGCCAGCAGACGAAGACAGGGTGGCTACACCTTC.